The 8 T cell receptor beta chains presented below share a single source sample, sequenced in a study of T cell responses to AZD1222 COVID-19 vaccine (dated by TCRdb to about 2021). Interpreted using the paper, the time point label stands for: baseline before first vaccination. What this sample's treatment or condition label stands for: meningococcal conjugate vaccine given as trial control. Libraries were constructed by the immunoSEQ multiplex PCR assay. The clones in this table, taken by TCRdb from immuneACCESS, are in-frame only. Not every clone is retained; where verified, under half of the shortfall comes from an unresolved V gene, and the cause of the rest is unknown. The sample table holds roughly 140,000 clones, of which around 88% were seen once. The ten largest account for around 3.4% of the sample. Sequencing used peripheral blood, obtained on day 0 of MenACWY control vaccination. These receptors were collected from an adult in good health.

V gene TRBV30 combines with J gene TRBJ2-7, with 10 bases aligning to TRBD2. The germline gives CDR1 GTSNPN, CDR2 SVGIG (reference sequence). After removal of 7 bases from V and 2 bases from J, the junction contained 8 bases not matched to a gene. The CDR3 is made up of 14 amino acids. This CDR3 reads CASSRAGGAYEQYF. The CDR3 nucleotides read TGTGCCTCAAGCAGAGCGGGGGGGGCCTACGAGCAGTACTTC. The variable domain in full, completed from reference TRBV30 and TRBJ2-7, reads SQTIHQWPATLVQPVGSPLSLECTVEGTSNPNLYWYRQAAGRGLQLLFYSVGIGQISSEVPQNLSASRPQDRQFILSSKKLLLSDSGFYLCASSRAGGAYEQYFGPGTRLTVT.

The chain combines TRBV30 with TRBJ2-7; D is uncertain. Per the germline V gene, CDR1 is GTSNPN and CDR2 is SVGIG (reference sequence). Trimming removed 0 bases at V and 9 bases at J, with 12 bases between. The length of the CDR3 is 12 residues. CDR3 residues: CAWSVGPPAQYF. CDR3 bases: TGTGCCTGGAGTGTAGGTCCCCCCGCGCAGTACTTC. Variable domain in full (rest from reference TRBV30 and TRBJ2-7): SQTIHQWPATLVQPVGSPLSLECTVEGTSNPNLYWYRQAAGRGLQLLFYSVGIGQISSEVPQNLSASRPQDRQFILSSKKLLLSDSGFYLCAWSVGPPAQYFGPGTRLTVT.

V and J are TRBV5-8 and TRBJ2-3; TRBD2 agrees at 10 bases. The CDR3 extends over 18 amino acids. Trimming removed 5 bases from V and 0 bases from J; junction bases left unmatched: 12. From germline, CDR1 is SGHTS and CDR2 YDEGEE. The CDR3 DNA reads TGTGCCAGCAGACCACCTAGCGGGGGTATATCTAGCACAGATACGCAGTATTTT. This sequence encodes CASRPPSGGISSTDTQYF.

The CDR3 loop reads CASRTRDRSYLSGNTIYF. For the CDR3, the DNA is TGTGCCAGCAGGACCCGGGACAGGTCCTACCTCTCTGGAAACACCATATATTTT. The V gene is TRBV28, the J gene TRBJ1-3, with 8 bases lining up with TRBD1. V was clipped by 6 bases and J by 0 bases; unmatched bases: 13. Germline V gene data show CDR1 as MDHEN and CDR2 as SYDVKM. This CDR3 spans 18 amino acids.

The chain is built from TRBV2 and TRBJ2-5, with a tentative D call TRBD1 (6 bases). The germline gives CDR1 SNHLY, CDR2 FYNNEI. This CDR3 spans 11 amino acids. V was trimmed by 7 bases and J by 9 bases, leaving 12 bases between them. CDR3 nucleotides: TGTGCCAGCACCACAGGGACCCCCCAGTACTTC. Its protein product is CASTTGTPQYF.

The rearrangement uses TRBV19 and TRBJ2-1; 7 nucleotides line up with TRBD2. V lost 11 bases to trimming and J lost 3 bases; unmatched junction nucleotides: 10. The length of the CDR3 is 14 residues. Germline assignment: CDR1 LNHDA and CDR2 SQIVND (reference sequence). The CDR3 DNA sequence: TGTGCCTCGACGGTGGCGGGGGTCTACAATGAGCAGTTCTTC. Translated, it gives CASTVAGVYNEQFF. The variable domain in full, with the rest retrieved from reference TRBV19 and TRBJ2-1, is DGGITQSPKYLFRKEGQNVTLSCEQNLNHDAMYWYRQDPGQGLRLIYYSQIVNDFQKGDIAEGYSVSREKKESFPLTVTSAQKNPTAFYLCASTVAGVYNEQFFGPGTRLTVL.

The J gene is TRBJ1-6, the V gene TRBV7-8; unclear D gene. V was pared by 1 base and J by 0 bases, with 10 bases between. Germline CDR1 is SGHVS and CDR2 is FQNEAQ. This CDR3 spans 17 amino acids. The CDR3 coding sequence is TGTGCCAGCAGCTTAGATCGCTCGAGCTCCTATAATTCACCCCTCCACTTT. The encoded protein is CASSLDRSSSYNSPLHF.

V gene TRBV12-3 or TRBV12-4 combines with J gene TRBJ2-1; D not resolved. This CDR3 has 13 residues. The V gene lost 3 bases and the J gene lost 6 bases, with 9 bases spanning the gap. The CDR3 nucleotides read TGTGCCAGCAGTTTCCAGCTGTCCAATGAGCAGTTCTTC. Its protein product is CASSFQLSNEQFF.